This T cell receptor beta chain was sequenced in a study of blood T cell repertoires in COVID-19. Whole-study context: The samples span acute and convalescent COVID-19 from the United States, Italy and Spain. T cells, B-cell-depleted T cells, or PBMCs provided the cDNA or gDNA that served as material.

Profiling relied on immunoSEQ multiplex PCR, and the TCRdb table lists in-frame clones only, not all of them. The data contain around 150,000 clones, around four fifths of them singletons. The receptor was derived from a man between 65 and 85 years old with acute or convalescent COVID-19. The material sequenced was peripheral blood.

Here the CDR3 reads CAVAGGASQYF. The CDR3 coding sequence is TGTGCCGTCGCGGGGGGGGCCAGCCAGTACTTC. The V call is TRBV6-5, the J call TRBJ2-5, with 9 bases that match TRBD2. The germline V gene has CDR1 MNHEY and CDR2 SVGAGI. The junction had 8 bases not matched to a gene; V was cut back by 11 bases and J by 10 bases. The CDR3 has 11 residues.